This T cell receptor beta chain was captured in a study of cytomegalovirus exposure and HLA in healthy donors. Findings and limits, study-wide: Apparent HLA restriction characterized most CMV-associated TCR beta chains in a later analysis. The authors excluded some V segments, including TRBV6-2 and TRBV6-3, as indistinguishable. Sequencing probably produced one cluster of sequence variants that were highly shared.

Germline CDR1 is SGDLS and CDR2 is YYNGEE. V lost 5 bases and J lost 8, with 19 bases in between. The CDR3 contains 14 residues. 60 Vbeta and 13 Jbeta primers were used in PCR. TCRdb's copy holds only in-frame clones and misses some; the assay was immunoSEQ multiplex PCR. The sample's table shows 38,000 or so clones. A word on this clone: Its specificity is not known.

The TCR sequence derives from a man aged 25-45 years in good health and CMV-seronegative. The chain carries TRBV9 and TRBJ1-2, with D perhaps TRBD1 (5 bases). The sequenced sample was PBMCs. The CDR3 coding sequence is TGTGCCAGCAGTGGACCGGGACTACTGGAAGGCTACACCTTC. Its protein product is CASSGPGLLEGYTF.